The clone carrying this T cell receptor beta chain occurred once. Its antigen is not known. This record comes from a study of OX40 agonist ivuxolimab in advanced cancers. Background on the study: Enrollees could have had prior anti-PD-1, anti-PD-L1 or anti-CTLA-4 therapy, which about 40% had received. Study results and limitations: What antigens the expanded peripheral T cells recognized was never established.

The CDR3 consists of 14 residues. Germline CDR1 is SGHAT and CDR2 is FQDESV (reference sequence). The ends were cut back, 4 bases at V and 5 bases at J, with 14 bases in the middle. TCRdb's copy holds only in-frame clones and misses some; the assay was immunoSEQ multiplex PCR. The table includes about 82,000 clones, around 78% detected once. Source: CD4+ or CD8+ T cells sorted from blood, taken in a trial of the OX40 agonist ivuxolimab. The chain uses TRBV11-1 and TRBJ1-1, with D hard to call. The sequence derives from an adult with an advanced solid tumor such as melanoma, head and neck, liver or kidney cancer. The CDR3 DNA reads as TGTGCCAGCAGCTCCGGGGTTACGAGGACTGAAGCTTTCTTT. Encoded protein: CASSSGVTRTEAFF.